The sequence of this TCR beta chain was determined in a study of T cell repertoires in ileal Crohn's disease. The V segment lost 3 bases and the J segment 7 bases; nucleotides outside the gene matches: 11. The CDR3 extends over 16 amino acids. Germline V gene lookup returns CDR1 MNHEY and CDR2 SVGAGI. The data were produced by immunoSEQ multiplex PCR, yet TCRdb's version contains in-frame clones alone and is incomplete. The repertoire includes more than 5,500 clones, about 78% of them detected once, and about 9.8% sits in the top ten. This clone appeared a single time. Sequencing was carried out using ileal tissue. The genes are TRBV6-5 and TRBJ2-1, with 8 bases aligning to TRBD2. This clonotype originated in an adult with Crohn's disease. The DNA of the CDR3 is TGTGCCAGCAGTTATCAATTCGGCGGGAGGAGTAATGAGCAGTTCTTC. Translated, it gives CASSYQFGGRSNEQFF.